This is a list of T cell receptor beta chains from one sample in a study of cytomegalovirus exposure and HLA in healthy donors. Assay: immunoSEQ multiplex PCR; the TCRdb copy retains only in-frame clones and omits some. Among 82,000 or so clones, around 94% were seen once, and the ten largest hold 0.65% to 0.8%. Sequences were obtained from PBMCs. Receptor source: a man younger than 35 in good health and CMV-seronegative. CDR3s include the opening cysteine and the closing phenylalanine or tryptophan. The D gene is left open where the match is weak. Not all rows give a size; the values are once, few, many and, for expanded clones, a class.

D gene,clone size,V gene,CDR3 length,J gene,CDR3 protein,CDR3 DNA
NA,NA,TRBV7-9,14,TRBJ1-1,CASSFKGENTEAFF,TGTGCCAGCAGCTTTAAGGGGGAGAACACTGAAGCTTTCTTT
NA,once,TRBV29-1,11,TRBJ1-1,CSVDSWTEAFF,TGCAGCGTTGATAGTTGGACTGAAGCTTTCTTT
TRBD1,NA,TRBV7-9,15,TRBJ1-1,CASSRWDRGNTEAFF,TGTGCCAGCAGCCGGTGGGACAGGGGGAACACTGAAGCTTTCTTT
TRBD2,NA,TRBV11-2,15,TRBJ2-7,CASSGGLAGNYEQYF,TGTGCCAGCAGCGGGGGACTAGCGGGAAACTACGAGCAGTACTTC
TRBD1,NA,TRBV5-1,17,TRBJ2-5,CASSLTGTGVELETQYF,TGCGCCAGCAGCTTGACCGGGACAGGGGTTGAGTTGGAGACCCAGTACTTC
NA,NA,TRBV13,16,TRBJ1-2,CASSHRSELYNYGYTF,TGTGCCAGCAGCCACCGCAGCGAGCTTTACAACTATGGCTACACCTTC
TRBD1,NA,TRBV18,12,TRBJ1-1,CASTRDRTEAFF,TGTGCCAGCACCCGGGACAGGACCGAAGCTTTCTTT
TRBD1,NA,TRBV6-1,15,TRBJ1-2,CASSEDETGVRGYTF,TGTGCCAGCAGTGAAGACGAGACAGGGGTCCGTGGCTACACCTTC
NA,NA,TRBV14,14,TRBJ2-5,CASSFRQRQETQYF,TGTGCCAGCAGTTTTAGACAGCGTCAAGAGACCCAGTACTTC
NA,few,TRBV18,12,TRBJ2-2,CASSPATGELFF,TGTGCCAGCTCACCGGCCACCGGGGAGCTGTTTTTT
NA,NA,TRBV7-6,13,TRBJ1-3,CASSLDILDTIYF,TGTGCCAGCAGTCTCGACATTTTGGACACCATATATTTT
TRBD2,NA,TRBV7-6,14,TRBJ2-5,CASREGTSGETQYF,TGTGCCAGCAGAGAAGGGACTAGCGGAGAGACCCAGTACTTC
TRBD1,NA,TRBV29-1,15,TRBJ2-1,CSGDRGPSSYNEQFF,TGCAGCGGGGACAGGGGGCCGAGCTCCTACAATGAGCAGTTCTTC
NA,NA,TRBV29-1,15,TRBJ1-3,CSVTPRGNTGNTIYF,TGCAGCGTGACCCCCCGCGGAAACACTGGAAACACCATATATTTT
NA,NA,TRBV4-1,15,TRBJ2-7,CASSQGPDRTYEQYF,TGCGCCAGCAGCCAAGGACCGGACAGAACCTACGAGCAGTACTTC
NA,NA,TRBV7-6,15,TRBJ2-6,CASSKRTSGANVLTF,TGTGCCAGCAGCAAAAGGACTTCTGGGGCCAACGTCCTGACTTTC
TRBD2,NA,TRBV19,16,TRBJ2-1,CASSIGGGGALNEQFF,TGTGCCAGTAGTATTGGAGGCGGGGGGGCTCTGAATGAGCAGTTCTTC
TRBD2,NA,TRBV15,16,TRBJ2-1,CATSRRTSGGGNEQFF,TGTGCCACCAGCAGACGAACTAGCGGGGGGGGCAATGAGCAGTTCTTC
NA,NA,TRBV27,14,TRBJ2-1,CASSGGGGPYEQFF,TGTGCCAGCAGCGGGGGAGGGGGGCCCTATGAGCAGTTCTTC
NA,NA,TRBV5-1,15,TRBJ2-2,CASSATEQGTGELFF,TGCGCCAGCAGCGCAACCGAACAGGGAACCGGGGAGCTGTTTTTT
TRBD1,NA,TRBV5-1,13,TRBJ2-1,CASSRGQNNEQFF,TGCGCCAGCAGCAGGGGACAGAACAATGAGCAGTTCTTC
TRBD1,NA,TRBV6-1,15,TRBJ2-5,CASSRQGISQETQYF,TGTGCCAGCAGCCGACAGGGGATAAGCCAAGAGACCCAGTACTTC
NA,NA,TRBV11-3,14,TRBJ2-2,CASRLRTGTGELFF,TGTGCCAGCAGGCTCAGAACAGGGACCGGGGAGCTGTTTTTT
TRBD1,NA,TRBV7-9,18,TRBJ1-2,CASSHRAGTGSKGYGYTF,TGTGCCAGCAGCCACCGGGCGGGGACAGGGTCCAAAGGCTATGGCTACACCTTC
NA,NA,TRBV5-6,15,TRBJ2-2,CASSGSGRATGELFF,TGTGCCAGCAGCGGGAGCGGACGGGCCACCGGGGAGCTGTTTTTT
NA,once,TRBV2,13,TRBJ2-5,CASTFTGQETQYF,TGTGCCAGCACCTTCACCGGGCAAGAGACCCAGTACTTC
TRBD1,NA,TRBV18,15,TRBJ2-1,CASSPGTAPYNEQFF,TGTGCCAGCTCACCCGGGACAGCTCCCTACAATGAGCAGTTCTTC
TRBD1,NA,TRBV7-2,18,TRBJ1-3,CASSRIPGQGFSGNTIYF,TGTGCCAGCAGCCGCATCCCGGGACAGGGGTTCTCTGGAAACACCATATATTTT
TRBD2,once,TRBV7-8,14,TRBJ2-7,CASSLEAGGGEQYF,TGTGCCAGCAGCTTAGAGGCGGGAGGGGGCGAGCAGTACTTC
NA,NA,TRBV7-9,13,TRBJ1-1,CASSLGPDTEAFF,TGTGCCAGCAGCTTAGGGCCCGACACTGAAGCTTTCTTT
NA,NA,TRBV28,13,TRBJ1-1,CAFGGHGGTEAFF,TGTGCCTTCGGGGGCCACGGGGGGACTGAAGCTTTCTTT
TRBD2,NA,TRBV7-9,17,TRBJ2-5,CASSSGLAGFLEETQYF,TGTGCCAGCAGCTCCGGACTAGCGGGATTTCTGGAAGAGACCCAGTACTTC
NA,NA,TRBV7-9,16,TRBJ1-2,CASSFGGVRANYGYTF,TGTGCCAGCAGCTTTGGAGGGGTACGAGCTAACTATGGCTACACCTTC
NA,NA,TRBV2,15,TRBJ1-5,CASSETSSGVQPQHF,TGTGCCAGCAGTGAGACTTCGTCAGGGGTTCAGCCCCAGCATTTT
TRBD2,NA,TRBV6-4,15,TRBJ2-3,CASSDGRAPTDTQYF,TGTGCCAGCAGTGACGGGAGGGCCCCGACAGATACGCAGTATTTT
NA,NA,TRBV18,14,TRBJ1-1,CASSPIMANTEAFF,TGTGCCAGCTCACCGATCATGGCCAACACTGAAGCTTTCTTT
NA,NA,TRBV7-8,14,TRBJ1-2,CASSLRTGNYGYTF,TGTGCCAGCAGCTTAAGAACAGGGAACTATGGCTACACCTTC
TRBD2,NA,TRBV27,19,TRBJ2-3,CASSLRKSGRTYSTDTQYF,TGTGCCAGCAGTTTGCGGAAAAGCGGGAGGACTTATAGCACAGATACGCAGTATTTT
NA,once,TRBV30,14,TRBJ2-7,CAWSVDRISYEQYF,TGTGCCTGGAGTGTGGACAGAATCTCCTACGAGCAGTACTTC
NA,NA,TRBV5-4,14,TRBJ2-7,CASSFMGQDYEQYF,TGTGCCAGCAGCTTTATGGGACAAGACTACGAGCAGTACTTC
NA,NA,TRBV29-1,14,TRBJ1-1,CSVAAPLQGTEAFF,TGCAGCGTGGCGGCTCCACTCCAGGGGACCGAAGCTTTCTTT
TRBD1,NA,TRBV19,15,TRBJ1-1,CASSRDRAPGTEAFF,TGTGCCAGTAGTCGGGACAGAGCCCCGGGGACTGAAGCTTTCTTT
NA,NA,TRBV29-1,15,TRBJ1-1,CSVDSSGGARAEAFF,TGCAGCGTTGACTCTTCGGGGGGCGCGAGGGCTGAAGCTTTCTTT
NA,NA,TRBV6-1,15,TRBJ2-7,CASSSRQGSSYEQYF,TGTGCCAGCAGTTCCAGGCAGGGGAGCTCCTACGAGCAGTACTTC
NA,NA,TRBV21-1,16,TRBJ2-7,CASSKAGDRGLCEQYF,TGTGCCAGCAGCAAAGCGGGGGATAGGGGGCTGTGTGAGCAGTACTTC
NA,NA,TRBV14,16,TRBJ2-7,CASSTGGGFEPYEQYF,TGTGCCAGCAGCACCGGTGGGGGGTTTGAGCCCTACGAGCAGTACTTC
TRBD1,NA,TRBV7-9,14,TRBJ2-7,CASSSTGTVYEQYF,TGTGCCAGCAGCTCCACCGGGACAGTCTACGAGCAGTACTTC
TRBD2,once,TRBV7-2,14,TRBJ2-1,CASSSMGLANEQFF,TGTGCCAGCAGCTCGATGGGACTAGCGAATGAGCAGTTCTTC
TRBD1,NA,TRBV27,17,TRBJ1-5,CASSSLMGSGGNQPQHF,TGTGCCAGCAGTTCCCTGATGGGGTCAGGGGGTAATCAGCCCCAGCATTTT
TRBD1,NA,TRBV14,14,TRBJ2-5,CASSQPGQRETQYF,TGTGCCAGCAGCCAACCGGGACAGAGGGAGACCCAGTACTTC
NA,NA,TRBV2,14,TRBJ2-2,CASSSLANTGELFF,TGTGCCAGCAGTAGCCTGGCGAACACCGGGGAGCTGTTTTTT
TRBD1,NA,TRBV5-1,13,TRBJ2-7,CASSPDRGYEQYF,TGCGCCAGCAGCCCCGACAGGGGCTACGAGCAGTACTTC
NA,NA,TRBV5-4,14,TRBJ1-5,CASSLYRANQPQHF,TGTGCCAGCAGCTTATACAGGGCCAATCAGCCCCAGCATTTT
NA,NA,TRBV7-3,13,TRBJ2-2,CASSLGSIGELFF,TGTGCCAGCAGCCTAGGTAGCATAGGGGAGCTGTTTTTT
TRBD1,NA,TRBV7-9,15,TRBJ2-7,CASSSPGDRGYEQYF,TGTGCCAGCAGCTCCCCGGGGGACAGGGGCTACGAGCAGTACTTC
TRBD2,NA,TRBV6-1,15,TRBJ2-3,CASSHETGGPDTQYF,TGTGCCAGCAGTCACGAGACGGGGGGGCCAGATACGCAGTATTTT
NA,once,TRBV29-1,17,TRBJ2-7,CSVGQGDSGRFSYEQYF,TGCAGCGTTGGACAGGGGGATAGCGGGAGGTTCTCCTACGAGCAGTACTTC